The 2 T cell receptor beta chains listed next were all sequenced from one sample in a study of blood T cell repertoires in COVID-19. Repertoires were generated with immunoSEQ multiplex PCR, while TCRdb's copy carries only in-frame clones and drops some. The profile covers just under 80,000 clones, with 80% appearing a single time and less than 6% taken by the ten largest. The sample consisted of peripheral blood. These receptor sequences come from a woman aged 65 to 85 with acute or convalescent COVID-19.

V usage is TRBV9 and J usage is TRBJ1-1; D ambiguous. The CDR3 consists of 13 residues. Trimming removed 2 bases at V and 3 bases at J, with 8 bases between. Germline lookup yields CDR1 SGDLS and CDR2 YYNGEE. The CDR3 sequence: CASSVWEHTEAFF. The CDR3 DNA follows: TGTGCCAGCAGCGTGTGGGAGCACACTGAAGCTTTCTTT.

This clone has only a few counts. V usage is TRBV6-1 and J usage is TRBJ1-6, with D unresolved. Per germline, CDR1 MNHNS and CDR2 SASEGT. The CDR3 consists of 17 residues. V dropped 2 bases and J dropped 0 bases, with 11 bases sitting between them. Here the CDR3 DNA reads TGTGCCAGCAGTGAAAGAGTCCTGAGCTCCTATAATTCACCCCTCCACTTT. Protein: CASSERVLSSYNSPLHF.